The 19 T cell receptor beta chains presented below share a single source sample, sequenced in a study of CD8 T cells in Susac syndrome. RNA amounts of about 0.45 to 1 ug underwent reverse transcription with random hexamers. In TCRdb, the immunoSEQ multiplex PCR reads were re-called with MiXCR into one record per CDR3 protein. The sample lists roughly 180,000 distinct CDR3 sequences; about 93% were seen once. Sequencing was done on a sample of CD4+ T cells from PBMCs. Source of these receptors: a human donor with Susac syndrome.

The chain recombines TRBV20-1 with TRBJ1-1; D is unclear. Looked up from germline, CDR1 is DFQATT and CDR2 is SNEGSKA (reference sequence). Trimming stripped 2 bases from V and 6 bases from J, with 7 bases between. CDR3 length equals 11 residues. As DNA, the CDR3 is TGCAGTGCTAGACCAGCAGCTGAAGCTTTCTTT. It translates to CSARPAAEAFF.

This clonotype occurred a few times. The V call is TRBV6-1, the J call TRBJ2-7; D possibly corresponds to TRBD1 (6 bases). From germline, CDR1 is MNHNS and CDR2 SASEGT. The V end was cut by 6 bases, the J end by 6 bases, with 15 bases between. The CDR3 is 13 residues long. The CDR3 spells CASRERYRVEQYF. The CDR3 nucleotides are TGTGCCAGCAGGGAACGCTACAGGGTCGAGCAGTACTTC.

This rearrangement joins TRBV20-1 to TRBJ1-4, with D maybe TRBD1 (6 bases). Trimming left V 3 bases short and J 5 bases short, with 10 bases between. CDR3 length equals 13 residues. Germline CDR1 is DFQATT and CDR2 is SNEGSKA (reference sequence). The CDR3 protein is CSASGGANEKLFF. The CDR3 DNA is TGCAGTGCTAGCGGGGGGGCGAATGAAAAACTGTTTTTT.

V is TRBV6-2 or TRBV6-3 and J is TRBJ2-7; D unclear. The germline V and J ends were trimmed by 0 bases and 4 bases, with 13 bases remaining between them. This CDR3 contains 15 residues. Germline V CDR1 and CDR2: MNHEY, SVGEGT. The CDR3 region has the DNA TGTGCCAGCAGTTACTCGCGGCCGCGAGATTACGAGCAGTACTTC. This gives the protein CASSYSRPRDYEQYF.

The chain couples TRBV7-9 to TRBJ2-5, with TRBD2 matching over 8 bases. CDR3 size: 15 residues. Trimming cost V 4 bases and J 2 bases; bases outside gene matches: 6. CDR1 and CDR2 (germline): SEHNR, FQNEAQ (reference sequence). The CDR3 DNA is TGTGCCAGCAGCTCCCAGCGGGGGAGACAAGAGACCCAGTACTTC. Translated, it gives CASSSQRGRQETQYF.

The rearrangement joins TRBV20-1 to TRBJ2-7; 10 bases line up with TRBD2. The ends lost 7 bases at V and 7 bases at J; junction bases unmatched: 10. There are 13 residues in the CDR3. CDR1 and CDR2 (germline): DFQATT, SNEGSKA (reference sequence). CDR3 sequence reads: CSVAAGGPEEQYF. CDR3 nucleotide sequence: TGCAGTGTGGCAGCGGGAGGGCCTGAGGAGCAGTACTTC.

The chain employs TRBV9 and TRBJ1-1, with a possible D match to TRBD1 (6 bases). Germline values: CDR1 SGDLS, CDR2 YYNGEE. The V end was cut by 4 bases, the J end by 3 bases, with 19 bases between. The CDR3 extends over 16 amino acids. The CDR3 here is CASSPVGQIGYTEAFF. The CDR3 bases are TGTGCCAGCAGCCCCGTGGGACAAATAGGGTACACTGAAGCTTTCTTT.

The chain is built from TRBV4-3 and TRBJ2-3, with TRBD2 matching 13 bases. V was clipped by 3 bases and J by 5 bases; unmatched bases: 5. The CDR3 length is 16 residues. From germline, CDR1 is LGHNA and CDR2 YSLEER. The CDR3 DNA reads as TGCGCCAGCAGCCAGGGGACTAGCGGGGCAGTAGATACGCAGTATTTT. Protein sequence: CASSQGTSGAVDTQYF.

The CDR3 DNA follows: TGTGCCAGCAGCTCCCCGACAGGAACCCGTACTAACTATGGCTACACCTTC. This translates into CASSSPTGTRTNYGYTF. J is TRBJ1-2 and V is TRBV7-2, with D possibly TRBD1 on 6 matching bases. Germline loops: CDR1 SGHTA, CDR2 FQGNSA. The V end lost 4 bases, the J end lost 0 bases, and 18 bases lay between the germline ends. The CDR3 totals 17 residues.

This sequence joins TRBV7-9 and TRBJ1-1; no clear D gene. There are 17 residues in the CDR3. Germline V gene data show CDR1 as SEHNR and CDR2 as FQNEAQ (reference sequence). Between the trimmed V and J ends, which lost 5 bases and 1 base, there was a span of 20 bases. The CDR3: CASSPLEGYRENTEAFF. Written as DNA, the CDR3 is TGTGCCAGCAGCCCCCTCGAAGGGTATAGGGAGAACACTGAAGCTTTCTTT.

This sequence joins TRBV4-2 and TRBJ2-7; no clear D gene. The CDR3 has 11 residues. CDR1 and CDR2 from the germline V gene are LGHNA and YNFKEQ. V dropped 1 base and J dropped 5 bases, with 3 bases sitting between them. The CDR3 protein is CASSQGDEQYF. CDR3 bases: TGTGCCAGCAGCCAAGGGGACGAGCAGTACTTC.

The V call is TRBV24-1, the J call TRBJ2-1, with 7 bases identical to TRBD2. V trimming: 6 bases; J trimming: 8 bases; junction bases outside the gene matches: 0. The CDR3 runs to 11 residues. Germline V gives CDR1 KGHDR, CDR2 SFDVKD. The CDR3: CATSRGDEQFF. The CDR3 DNA follows: TGTGCCACCAGTCGGGGGGATGAGCAGTTCTTC.

The rearrangement joins TRBV7-9 to TRBJ1-4, with D unclear. V was clipped by 2 bases and J by 8 bases, with 6 bases between them. CDR1 is SEHNR, CDR2 FQNEAQ, per germline (reference sequence). The CDR3 runs to 12 residues. This CDR3 is CASSLPGEKLFF. The CDR3 bases are TGTGCCAGCAGCTTACCGGGAGAAAAACTGTTTTTT. Full variable domain (outside the CDR3, taken from reference TRBV7-9 and TRBJ1-4): DTGVSQNPRHKITKRGQNVTFRCDPISEHNRLYWYRQTLGQGPEFLTYFQNEAQLEKSRLLSDRFSAERPKGSFSTLEIQRTEQGDSAMYLCASSLPGEKLFFGSGTQLSVL.

The gene calls are TRBV28 and TRBJ1-1; TRBD1 aligns across 7 bases. J was trimmed by 1 base and V by 5 bases; bases with no gene match: 4. CDR1 is MDHEN, CDR2 SYDVKM, per germline. The CDR3 is 14 residues long. CDR3 amino acids: CASSTDRANTEAFF. Written as DNA, the CDR3 is TGTGCCAGCAGTACCGACAGGGCGAACACTGAAGCTTTCTTT.

V gene TRBV30 combines with J gene TRBJ2-5; perhaps D is TRBD1 or TRBD2 (6 bases each). This CDR3 comprises 13 residues. Deletions cut 8 bases from V and 4 bases from J, with 17 bases between. CDR1 and CDR2 (germline): GTSNPN, SVGIG (reference sequence). As DNA, the CDR3 is TGTGCCGGGGGGCTAGTTGGGGCAGAGACCCAGTACTTC. Translation: CAGGLVGAETQYF.

The V call is TRBV20-1, the J call TRBJ2-5, with D possibly matching TRBD2 (6 bases). The CDR3 is 14 amino acids. CDR1 is DFQATT and CDR2 is SNEGSKA in the germline V gene (reference sequence). V was pared by 3 bases and J by 2 bases, with 13 bases between. Written as DNA, the CDR3 is TGCAGTGCTAGCCCTAGCGTTGGGCAAGAGACCCAGTACTTC. This encodes CSASPSVGQETQYF.

V and J are TRBV4-1 and TRBJ2-1, with D possibly being TRBD2 (5 bases). V lost 3 bases and J lost 13, with 13 bases in between. The CDR3 spans 12 residues. The germline gives CDR1 MGHRA, CDR2 YSYEKL. The CDR3 DNA sequence: TGCGCCAGCAGCCAGGGATACGGGGAACAGTTCTTC. It encodes CASSQGYGEQFF.

The chain links TRBV18 to TRBJ1-6; 9 bases line up with TRBD1. Trimming removed 5 bases from V and 10 bases from J; junction bases left unmatched: 9. Per germline, CDR1 KGHSH and CDR2 LQKENI. This CDR3 is 15 amino acids long. Here the CDR3 DNA reads TGTGCCAGCTCAGCCGGGACAGGGACCGGCTCACCCCTCCACTTT. Amino acid sequence: CASSAGTGTGSPLHF.

This chain links TRBV18 with TRBJ1-1, with 10 bases lining up with TRBD1. The CDR3 length is 14 residues. Trimming cost V 4 bases and J 5 bases; bases outside gene matches: 4. CDR1 and CDR2 (germline): KGHSH, LQKENI. The CDR3 nucleotides are TGTGCCAGCTCACTTCGGACAGGGGGGACTGAAGCTTTCTTT. It is translated as CASSLRTGGTEAFF.